The 9 T cell receptor beta chains listed next were all sequenced from one sample in a study of long-term antiretroviral therapy in people with HIV. Version v3.0 of the immunoSEQ assay ran at survey level. TCRdb's table, derived via immunoSEQ multiplex PCR, lists solely in-frame clones and lacks some. The table has some 20,000 clones, approximately 78% seen once. The specimen was unsorted PBMCs, collected at the start of antiretroviral therapy, before treatment. The receptors derive from a middle-aged woman with HIV.

The chain has TRBV7-9 and TRBJ2-7, with 9 bases fitting TRBD1. CDR3 length equals 15 residues. Germline assignment: CDR1 SEHNR and CDR2 FQNEAQ (reference sequence). V lost 5 bases to trimming and J lost 6 bases; unmatched junction nucleotides: 11. Here the CDR3 DNA reads TGTGCCAGCAGCCCTTCGGGACAGGGCTTTAGCGAGCAGTACTTC. Translation gives CASSPSGQGFSEQYF.

The CDR3 region is CASSLAPQGAGNTIYF. Here the CDR3 DNA reads TGCGCCAGCAGCTTGGCCCCCCAGGGGGCAGGAAACACCATATATTTT. The chain uses TRBV5-1 and TRBJ1-3; 8 bases match TRBD1. This CDR3 is built from 16 residues. Trimming cost V 0 bases and J 4 bases; bases outside gene matches: 6. CDR1 and CDR2 from the germline V gene are SGHRS and YFSETQ.

The chain recombines TRBV4-1 with TRBJ2-3; 11 positions match TRBD2. CDR3 length equals 15 residues. V was pared by 2 bases and J by 5 bases, with 3 bases of the junction left unmatched. Germline V lookup: CDR1 MGHRA, CDR2 YSYEKL. The CDR3 protein is CASSQPTSGEDTQYF. DNA of the CDR3: TGCGCCAGCAGCCAACCGACTAGCGGGGAAGATACGCAGTATTTT.

The V and J genes are TRBV18 and TRBJ2-5; D possibly matches TRBD1 or TRBD2 (5 bases each). Germline lookup yields CDR1 KGHSH and CDR2 LQKENI. The germline V and J ends were trimmed by 0 bases and 3 bases, with 5 bases remaining between them. The CDR3 runs to 13 residues. The CDR3 spells CASSPPGEETQYF. CDR3 nucleotides: TGTGCCAGCTCACCACCGGGGGAAGAGACCCAGTACTTC.

This chain uses TRBV29-1 with TRBJ1-1; no definite D call. The CDR3 sequence is 12 residues long. Trimming removed 4 bases at V and 0 bases at J, with 6 bases between. Per germline, CDR1 SQVTM and CDR2 ANQGSEA. The CDR3 loop is CSVVNMNTEAFF. The CDR3 bases are TGCAGCGTTGTAAACATGAACACTGAAGCTTTCTTT.

The chain has TRBV2 and TRBJ2-7, with a tentative D call TRBD2 (5 bases). The CDR3 covers 14 residues. Per the germline V gene, CDR1 is SNHLY and CDR2 is FYNNEI. V dropped 9 bases and J dropped 0 bases, with 15 bases sitting between them. The CDR3 region has the DNA TGTGCCAGTAAGGGAGTGACAAACTCCTACGAGCAGTACTTC. This sequence encodes CASKGVTNSYEQYF.

This clone was counted a few times. The chain uses TRBV5-4 and TRBJ1-2; 12 bases agree with TRBD1. Per germline, CDR1 SGHNT and CDR2 YYREEE (reference sequence). The V and J ends lost 3 bases and 8 bases, in that order; junction bases with no gene match: 11. This CDR3 has 16 residues. DNA for the CDR3: TGTGCCAGCAGCTCTTTGGGACAGGGGGCTTCGGGAGGCTACACCTTC. Its protein product is CASSSLGQGASGGYTF.

This chain uses TRBV28 with TRBJ2-1, with 9 bases identical to TRBD2. CDR3 size: 16 residues. With V trimmed by 4 bases and J by 1 base, 5 bases remained unmatched. CDR1 and CDR2 from the germline V gene are MDHEN and SYDVKM. Here the CDR3 reads CASSSLAGESYNEQFF. The CDR3 DNA reads TGTGCCAGCAGTTCCTTAGCGGGGGAGTCCTACAATGAGCAGTTCTTC. Together with reference TRBV28 and TRBJ2-1, the CDR3 gives the full variable domain: DVKVTQSSRYLVKRTGEKVFLECVQDMDHENMFWYRQDPGLGLRLIYFSYDVKMKEKGDIPEGYSVSREKKERFSLILESASTNQTSMYLCASSSLAGESYNEQFFGPGTRLTVL.

This chain joins TRBV30 and TRBJ2-3; no definite D call. V shed 2 bases and J shed 6 bases, with 9 bases lying between them. Per the germline V gene, CDR1 is GTSNPN and CDR2 is SVGIG (reference sequence). This CDR3 has 12 residues. The CDR3 DNA reads as TGTGCCTGGAGTCCCGGTACGGATACGCAGTATTTT. This sequence encodes CAWSPGTDTQYF.